These 11 T cell receptor beta chains originate from one sample sequenced in a study of blood T cell repertoires in COVID-19. Sequenced by immunoSEQ multiplex PCR; TCRdb stores in-frame clones only, minus some. The data contain about 190,000 clones, around four fifths of them singletons. Sequenced sample: peripheral blood. The receptor set was obtained from a woman in her seventies with active or convalescent COVID-19.

The chain couples TRBV19 to TRBJ2-3, with 7 bases matching TRBD2. J was trimmed by 4 bases and V by 6 bases; bases with no gene match: 7. The CDR3 is made up of 14 amino acids. Germline assignment: CDR1 LNHDA and CDR2 SQIVND (reference sequence). Here the CDR3 reads CASRPVGGSDTQYF. The CDR3 DNA sequence: TGTGCCAGTAGACCGGTGGGAGGGTCAGATACGCAGTATTTT.

The J gene is TRBJ1-1, the V gene TRBV25-1; 7 nucleotides align to TRBD1. V lost 5 bases and J lost 7; bases outside the gene matches: 4. The CDR3 runs 12 residues. Germline V gene sequence: CDR1 MGHDK, CDR2 SYGVNS. CDR3 residues: CASSKRQGEAFF. CDR3 DNA: TGTGCCAGCAGTAAAAGACAGGGTGAAGCTTTCTTT.

This clone has a single count. V is TRBV2 and J is TRBJ2-1, with 7 positions matching TRBD2. Germline values: CDR1 SNHLY, CDR2 FYNNEI. The CDR3 extends over 15 amino acids. The V segment lost 6 bases and the J segment 2 bases; nucleotides outside the gene matches: 7. This chain's CDR3 is CASREWSGTYNEQFF. CDR3 DNA sequence: TGTGCCAGCAGGGAGTGGAGCGGGACCTACAATGAGCAGTTCTTC.

The J gene is TRBJ2-3, the V gene TRBV10-3; 8 bases align to TRBD2. Germline V lookup: CDR1 ENHRY, CDR2 SYGVKD. The CDR3 covers 13 residues. The V segment lost 6 bases and the J segment 6 bases; nucleotides outside the gene matches: 5. The CDR3 coding sequence is TGTGCCATCAGGGAGCGGGAGTTGGATACGCAGTATTTT. Protein product: CAIRERELDTQYF.

CDR3 amino acids: CATVRGGQGSYEQYF. The DNA for the CDR3 is TGTGCCACTGTTCGTGGGGGACAGGGCTCTTACGAGCAGTACTTC. The chain carries TRBV6-5 and TRBJ2-7; 9 bases are a match to TRBD1. The ends lost 10 bases at V and 4 bases at J; junction bases unmatched: 14. The germline CDR1 and CDR2 sequences are MNHEY and SVGAGI. This CDR3 has 15 amino acids.

This clone has only one observation. The V and J genes are TRBV12-3 or TRBV12-4 and TRBJ1-2, with D hard to call. Trimming left V 1 base short and J 8 bases short, with 11 bases between. CDR3 length equals 13 residues. The CDR3 DNA is TGTGCCAGCAGTTTAGGGGAGGGCAACGGCTACACCTTC. Its translation is CASSLGEGNGYTF.

This chain uses TRBV2 with TRBJ2-3; 8 bases map to TRBD2. The germline CDR1 and CDR2 sequences are SNHLY and FYNNEI. The CDR3 is 14 amino acids. Losses at the gene ends were 7 bases for V and 2 bases for J; bases not matched to a gene: 5. CDR3 residues: CASTTSGPTDTQYF. The CDR3 DNA follows: TGTGCCAGCACCACTAGCGGTCCCACAGATACGCAGTATTTT.

J is TRBJ2-1 and V is TRBV4-1; TRBD2 matches 12 bases. The CDR3 runs to 17 residues. The junction had 6 bases not matched to a gene; V was cut back by 4 bases and J by 2 bases. Germline-derived CDR1 and CDR2 are MGHRA and YSYEKL. CDR3: CASSPPSGRGAYNEQFF. CDR3 DNA: TGCGCCAGCAGCCCCCCTAGCGGGAGGGGAGCCTACAATGAGCAGTTCTTC.

This clone was detected only a few times. The V gene is TRBV9, the J gene TRBJ2-2, with a possible D match to TRBD2 (6 bases). This CDR3 spans 16 amino acids. V lost 3 bases and J lost 0, with 12 bases in between. Per the germline V gene, CDR1 is SGDLS and CDR2 is YYNGEE. The CDR3 reads CASSARGRSNTGELFF. The CDR3 DNA sequence: TGTGCCAGCAGCGCCCGGGGGAGGTCGAACACCGGGGAGCTGTTTTTT.

V gene TRBV6-5 combines with J gene TRBJ2-5; 8 nucleotides match TRBD1. CDR1 and CDR2 from the germline V gene are MNHEY and SVGAGI. V dropped 6 bases and J dropped 4; count of bases not matched to a gene: 7. The CDR3 runs 14 residues. The CDR3 DNA sequence: TGTGCCAGCAGAGGCAGGGGGCGAGGAGAGACCCAGTACTTC. It encodes CASRGRGRGETQYF.

The chain uses TRBV30 and TRBJ1-3; the D gene is possibly TRBD1 (5 bases). The CDR3 runs 15 residues. The germline gives CDR1 GTSNPN, CDR2 SVGIG (reference sequence). Trimming removed 3 bases from V and 3 bases from J, with 15 bases in between. CDR3 nucleotides: TGTGCCTGGAGGAACAAGGGGAATTTTGGAAACACCATATATTTT. Translation gives CAWRNKGNFGNTIYF.